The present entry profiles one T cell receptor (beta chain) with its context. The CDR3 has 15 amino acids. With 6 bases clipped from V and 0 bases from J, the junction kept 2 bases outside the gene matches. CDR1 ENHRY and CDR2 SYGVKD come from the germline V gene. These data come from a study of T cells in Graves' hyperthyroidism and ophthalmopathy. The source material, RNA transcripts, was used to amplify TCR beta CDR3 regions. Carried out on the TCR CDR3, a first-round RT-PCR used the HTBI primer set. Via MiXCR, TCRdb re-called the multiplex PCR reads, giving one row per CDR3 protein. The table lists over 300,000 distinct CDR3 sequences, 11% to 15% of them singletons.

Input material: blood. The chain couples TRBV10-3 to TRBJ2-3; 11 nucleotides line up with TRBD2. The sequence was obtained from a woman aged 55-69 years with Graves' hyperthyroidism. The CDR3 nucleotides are TGTGCCATCAGACTAGCGGGAGTGAGCACAGATACGCAGTATTTT. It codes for CAIRLAGVSTDTQYF.